The 14 T cell receptor beta chains listed next were all sequenced from one sample in a study of T cells in Graves' hyperthyroidism and ophthalmopathy (dated by TCRdb to about 2019). To prepare the library, multiplex PCR was applied. Sequencing relied on an Illumina HiSeq 2000. Amplification of TCR beta CDR3 regions was carried out from RNA transcripts. A first-round RT-PCR of the TCR CDR3 used the HTBI primer set with the Qiagen OneStep RT-PCR kit. TCRdb's own reprocessing of the public reads used fastp at Q25 and MiXCR and kept productive beta chains. Identical CDR3 protein sequences are pooled into one entry, listed with their most common genes and DNA. Across this sample there are fewer than 450,000 distinct CDR3 sequences, with about 18% seen only once. The ten most abundant clones make up 35% to 50% of the sample. The sequenced material came from blood. Every receptor here comes from a man between 18 and 29 years old with Graves' ophthalmopathy.

This clonotype was observed at least ten times. For the CDR3, the DNA is TGTGCCAGCAGCGTGGACGGGGCCTATAATTCACCCCTCCACTTT. Translating gives CASSVDGAYNSPLHF. The chain links TRBV9 to TRBJ1-6; D is uncertain. In germline, CDR1 is SGDLS, CDR2 YYNGEE. V lost 2 bases to trimming and J lost 2 bases, with 8 bases between them. The CDR3 contains 15 residues.

In its sample, this clonotype was seen a few times. J is TRBJ1-2 and V is TRBV5-4; D is undetermined. Looked up from germline, CDR1 is SGHNT and CDR2 is YYREEE (reference sequence). The CDR3 length is 14 residues. The V end was cut by 0 bases, the J end by 7 bases, with 13 bases between. For the CDR3, the DNA is TGTGCCAGCAGCTTGGAAAGGACCGATCGTGGCTACACCTTC. The encoded protein is CASSLERTDRGYTF.

This clonotype was recorded at least ten times. This rearrangement joins TRBV6-1 to TRBJ1-1, with TRBD1 identical over 9 bases. With 6 bases clipped from V and 5 bases from J, the junction kept 4 bases outside the gene matches. The CDR3 covers 13 residues. In germline, CDR1 is MNHNS, CDR2 SASEGT. CDR3 residues: CASRGQGGTEAFF. The CDR3 region has the DNA TGTGCCAGCAGGGGACAGGGTGGAACTGAAGCTTTCTTT.

This clonotype has a count of ten or more. This chain uses TRBV7-9 with TRBJ2-3; possibly TRBD1 for D (5 bases). V lost 9 bases and J 5 bases, leaving 15 bases between the germline ends. CDR3 size: 13 residues. Germline V gene lookup returns CDR1 SEHNR and CDR2 FQNEAQ (reference sequence). The CDR3 protein is CASRDPQGDTQYF. In DNA, the CDR3 is TGTGCCAGTCGAGACCCCCAGGGAGATACGCAGTATTTT.

The chain carries TRBV10-3 and TRBJ2-5, with TRBD1 identical over 7 bases. V gave up 6 bases and J gave up 5 bases; unmatched junction bases: 6. The CDR3 covers 13 residues. Per the germline V gene, CDR1 is ENHRY and CDR2 is SYGVKD. The CDR3: CAIRERDSETQYF. CDR3 sequence (DNA): TGTGCCATCAGAGAACGGGACAGCGAGACCCAGTACTTC.

The sample holds many counts of this clonotype. The J gene is TRBJ1-2, the V gene TRBV5-6; D remains unclear. The CDR3 is 13 amino acids. Trimming cost V 1 base and J 7 bases, with 11 bases left between them. Germline CDR1 reads SGHDT; CDR2 reads YYEEEE. The CDR3 here is CASSLYGRPGYTF. The CDR3 DNA reads TGTGCCAGCAGCTTGTACGGGAGGCCTGGCTACACCTTC.

The V and J genes are TRBV19 and TRBJ1-4, with 10 positions matching TRBD1. CDR1 is LNHDA, CDR2 SQIVND, per germline (reference sequence). The CDR3 is made up of 16 amino acids. V shed 5 bases, J shed 5 bases, and the junction held 8 bases outside the gene matches. This CDR3 is CASSPGTGASNEKLFF. The CDR3 nucleotides are TGTGCCAGTAGTCCCGGGACAGGGGCCTCCAATGAAAAACTGTTTTTT.

The CDR3 DNA reads TGTGCCAGTAGCACGGAGGCTGGGGCCAACGTCCTGACTTTC. Protein product: CASSTEAGANVLTF. The V and J genes are TRBV19 and TRBJ2-6; the D gene is possibly TRBD2 (5 bases). This CDR3 region has 14 residues. Per germline, CDR1 LNHDA and CDR2 SQIVND (reference sequence). V shed 6 bases and J shed 2 bases, with 8 bases lying between them.

Worth noting for this clonotype: A read error may be the cause here, since a much bigger clone is one base away. The rearrangement joins TRBV2 to TRBJ1-1, with 7 bases matching TRBD1. CDR1 SNHLY and CDR2 FYNNEI come from the germline V gene. This CDR3 region has 14 residues. CDR3 DNA sequence: TGCGCCAGCAGCCGGGGACAGCCGAACACTGAAGCTTTCTTT. Amino acids: CASSRGQPNTEAFF.

The sample holds many counts of this clonotype. The chain links TRBV5-1 to TRBJ2-3; 7 bases map to TRBD1. The V gene's germline CDR1 is SGHRS and CDR2 YFSETQ. Trimming took 2 bases from V and 6 from J; bases not matched to a gene: 9. The CDR3 contains 15 residues. DNA of the CDR3: TGCGCCAGCAGCTTAGGGGACAGAGGAGATGATACGCAGTATTTT. Translated, it gives CASSLGDRGDDTQYF.

Ten or more counts support this clonotype. V gene TRBV6-1 combines with J gene TRBJ1-5; D gene unclear. Germline CDR1 reads MNHNS; CDR2 reads SASEGT. The length of the CDR3 is 15 residues. Trimming took 6 bases from V and 0 from J, leaving 12 bases between them. CDR3: CASRAVDGSNQPQHF. For the CDR3, the DNA is TGTGCCAGCAGGGCTGTCGACGGTAGCAATCAGCCCCAGCATTTT.

The chain has TRBV4-1 and TRBJ2-4, with TRBD2 identical over 7 bases. Germline lookup yields CDR1 MGHRA and CDR2 YSYEKL. The CDR3 consists of 14 residues. The V and J ends lost 0 bases and 9 bases, in that order; junction bases with no gene match: 5. The CDR3 here is CASSQDGRGTIQYF. CDR3 bases: TGCGCCAGCAGCCAAGATGGGAGGGGCACCATTCAGTACTTC.

This CDR3 is CASSQAPQPESLIPLHF. Here the CDR3 DNA reads TGTGCCAGCAGCCAAGCCCCACAGCCCGAGTCTTTAATTCCCCTCCACTTT. V gene TRBV3-1 combines with J gene TRBJ1-6; D gene uncertain. Germline lookup yields CDR1 LGHDT and CDR2 YNNKEL (reference sequence). The ends were cut back, 1 base at V and 13 bases at J, with 23 bases in the middle. The CDR3 has 17 amino acids.

The genes are TRBV28 and TRBJ2-2, with D unresolved. The CDR3 loop spans 15 amino acids. Per germline, CDR1 MDHEN and CDR2 SYDVKM. Trimming took off 4 bases at V and 3 bases at J, with 12 bases between the two ends. The CDR3 DNA is TGTGCCAGCAGTTCCCTCCTCGGGTACACCGGGGAGCTGTTTTTT. It encodes CASSSLLGYTGELFF.